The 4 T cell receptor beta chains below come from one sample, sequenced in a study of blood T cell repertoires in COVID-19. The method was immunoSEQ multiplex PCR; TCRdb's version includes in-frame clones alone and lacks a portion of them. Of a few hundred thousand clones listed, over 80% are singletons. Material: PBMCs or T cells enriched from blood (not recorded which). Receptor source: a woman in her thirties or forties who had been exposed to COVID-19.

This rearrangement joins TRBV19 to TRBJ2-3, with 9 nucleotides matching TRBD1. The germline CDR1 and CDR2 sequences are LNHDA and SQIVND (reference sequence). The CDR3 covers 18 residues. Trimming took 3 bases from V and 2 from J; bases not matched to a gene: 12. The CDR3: CASSMNVKTGGLTDTQYF. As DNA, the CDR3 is TGTGCCAGTAGTATGAATGTGAAAACAGGGGGCCTCACAGATACGCAGTATTTT.

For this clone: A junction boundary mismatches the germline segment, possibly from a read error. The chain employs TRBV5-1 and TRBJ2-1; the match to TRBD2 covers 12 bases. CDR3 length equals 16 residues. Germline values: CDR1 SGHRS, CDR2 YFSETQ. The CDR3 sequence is CASSLEGLAGRIEQFF. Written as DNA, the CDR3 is TGTGCCAGCAGCTTGGAAGGACTAGCGGGACGGATTGAGCAGTTCTTC.

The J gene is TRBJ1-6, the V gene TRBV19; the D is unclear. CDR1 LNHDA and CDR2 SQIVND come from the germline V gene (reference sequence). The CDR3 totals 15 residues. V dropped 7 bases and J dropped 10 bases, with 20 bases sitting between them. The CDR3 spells CASTLNRGLRSPLHF. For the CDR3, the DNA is TGTGCCAGTACCCTGAATCGAGGTCTCCGATCACCCCTCCACTTT. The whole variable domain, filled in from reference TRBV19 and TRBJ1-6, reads DGGITQSPKYLFRKEGQNVTLSCEQNLNHDAMYWYRQDPGQGLRLIYYSQIVNDFQKGDIAEGYSVSREKKESFPLTVTSAQKNPTAFYLCASTLNRGLRSPLHFGNGTRLTVT.

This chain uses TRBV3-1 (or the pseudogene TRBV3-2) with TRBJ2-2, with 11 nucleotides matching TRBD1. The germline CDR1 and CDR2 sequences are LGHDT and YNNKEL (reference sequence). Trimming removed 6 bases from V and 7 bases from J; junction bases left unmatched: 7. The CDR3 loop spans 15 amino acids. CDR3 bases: TGTGCCAGCAGTGTCGGGACAGGGGGTGGCGGGGAGCTGTTTTTT. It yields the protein CASSVGTGGGGELFF.